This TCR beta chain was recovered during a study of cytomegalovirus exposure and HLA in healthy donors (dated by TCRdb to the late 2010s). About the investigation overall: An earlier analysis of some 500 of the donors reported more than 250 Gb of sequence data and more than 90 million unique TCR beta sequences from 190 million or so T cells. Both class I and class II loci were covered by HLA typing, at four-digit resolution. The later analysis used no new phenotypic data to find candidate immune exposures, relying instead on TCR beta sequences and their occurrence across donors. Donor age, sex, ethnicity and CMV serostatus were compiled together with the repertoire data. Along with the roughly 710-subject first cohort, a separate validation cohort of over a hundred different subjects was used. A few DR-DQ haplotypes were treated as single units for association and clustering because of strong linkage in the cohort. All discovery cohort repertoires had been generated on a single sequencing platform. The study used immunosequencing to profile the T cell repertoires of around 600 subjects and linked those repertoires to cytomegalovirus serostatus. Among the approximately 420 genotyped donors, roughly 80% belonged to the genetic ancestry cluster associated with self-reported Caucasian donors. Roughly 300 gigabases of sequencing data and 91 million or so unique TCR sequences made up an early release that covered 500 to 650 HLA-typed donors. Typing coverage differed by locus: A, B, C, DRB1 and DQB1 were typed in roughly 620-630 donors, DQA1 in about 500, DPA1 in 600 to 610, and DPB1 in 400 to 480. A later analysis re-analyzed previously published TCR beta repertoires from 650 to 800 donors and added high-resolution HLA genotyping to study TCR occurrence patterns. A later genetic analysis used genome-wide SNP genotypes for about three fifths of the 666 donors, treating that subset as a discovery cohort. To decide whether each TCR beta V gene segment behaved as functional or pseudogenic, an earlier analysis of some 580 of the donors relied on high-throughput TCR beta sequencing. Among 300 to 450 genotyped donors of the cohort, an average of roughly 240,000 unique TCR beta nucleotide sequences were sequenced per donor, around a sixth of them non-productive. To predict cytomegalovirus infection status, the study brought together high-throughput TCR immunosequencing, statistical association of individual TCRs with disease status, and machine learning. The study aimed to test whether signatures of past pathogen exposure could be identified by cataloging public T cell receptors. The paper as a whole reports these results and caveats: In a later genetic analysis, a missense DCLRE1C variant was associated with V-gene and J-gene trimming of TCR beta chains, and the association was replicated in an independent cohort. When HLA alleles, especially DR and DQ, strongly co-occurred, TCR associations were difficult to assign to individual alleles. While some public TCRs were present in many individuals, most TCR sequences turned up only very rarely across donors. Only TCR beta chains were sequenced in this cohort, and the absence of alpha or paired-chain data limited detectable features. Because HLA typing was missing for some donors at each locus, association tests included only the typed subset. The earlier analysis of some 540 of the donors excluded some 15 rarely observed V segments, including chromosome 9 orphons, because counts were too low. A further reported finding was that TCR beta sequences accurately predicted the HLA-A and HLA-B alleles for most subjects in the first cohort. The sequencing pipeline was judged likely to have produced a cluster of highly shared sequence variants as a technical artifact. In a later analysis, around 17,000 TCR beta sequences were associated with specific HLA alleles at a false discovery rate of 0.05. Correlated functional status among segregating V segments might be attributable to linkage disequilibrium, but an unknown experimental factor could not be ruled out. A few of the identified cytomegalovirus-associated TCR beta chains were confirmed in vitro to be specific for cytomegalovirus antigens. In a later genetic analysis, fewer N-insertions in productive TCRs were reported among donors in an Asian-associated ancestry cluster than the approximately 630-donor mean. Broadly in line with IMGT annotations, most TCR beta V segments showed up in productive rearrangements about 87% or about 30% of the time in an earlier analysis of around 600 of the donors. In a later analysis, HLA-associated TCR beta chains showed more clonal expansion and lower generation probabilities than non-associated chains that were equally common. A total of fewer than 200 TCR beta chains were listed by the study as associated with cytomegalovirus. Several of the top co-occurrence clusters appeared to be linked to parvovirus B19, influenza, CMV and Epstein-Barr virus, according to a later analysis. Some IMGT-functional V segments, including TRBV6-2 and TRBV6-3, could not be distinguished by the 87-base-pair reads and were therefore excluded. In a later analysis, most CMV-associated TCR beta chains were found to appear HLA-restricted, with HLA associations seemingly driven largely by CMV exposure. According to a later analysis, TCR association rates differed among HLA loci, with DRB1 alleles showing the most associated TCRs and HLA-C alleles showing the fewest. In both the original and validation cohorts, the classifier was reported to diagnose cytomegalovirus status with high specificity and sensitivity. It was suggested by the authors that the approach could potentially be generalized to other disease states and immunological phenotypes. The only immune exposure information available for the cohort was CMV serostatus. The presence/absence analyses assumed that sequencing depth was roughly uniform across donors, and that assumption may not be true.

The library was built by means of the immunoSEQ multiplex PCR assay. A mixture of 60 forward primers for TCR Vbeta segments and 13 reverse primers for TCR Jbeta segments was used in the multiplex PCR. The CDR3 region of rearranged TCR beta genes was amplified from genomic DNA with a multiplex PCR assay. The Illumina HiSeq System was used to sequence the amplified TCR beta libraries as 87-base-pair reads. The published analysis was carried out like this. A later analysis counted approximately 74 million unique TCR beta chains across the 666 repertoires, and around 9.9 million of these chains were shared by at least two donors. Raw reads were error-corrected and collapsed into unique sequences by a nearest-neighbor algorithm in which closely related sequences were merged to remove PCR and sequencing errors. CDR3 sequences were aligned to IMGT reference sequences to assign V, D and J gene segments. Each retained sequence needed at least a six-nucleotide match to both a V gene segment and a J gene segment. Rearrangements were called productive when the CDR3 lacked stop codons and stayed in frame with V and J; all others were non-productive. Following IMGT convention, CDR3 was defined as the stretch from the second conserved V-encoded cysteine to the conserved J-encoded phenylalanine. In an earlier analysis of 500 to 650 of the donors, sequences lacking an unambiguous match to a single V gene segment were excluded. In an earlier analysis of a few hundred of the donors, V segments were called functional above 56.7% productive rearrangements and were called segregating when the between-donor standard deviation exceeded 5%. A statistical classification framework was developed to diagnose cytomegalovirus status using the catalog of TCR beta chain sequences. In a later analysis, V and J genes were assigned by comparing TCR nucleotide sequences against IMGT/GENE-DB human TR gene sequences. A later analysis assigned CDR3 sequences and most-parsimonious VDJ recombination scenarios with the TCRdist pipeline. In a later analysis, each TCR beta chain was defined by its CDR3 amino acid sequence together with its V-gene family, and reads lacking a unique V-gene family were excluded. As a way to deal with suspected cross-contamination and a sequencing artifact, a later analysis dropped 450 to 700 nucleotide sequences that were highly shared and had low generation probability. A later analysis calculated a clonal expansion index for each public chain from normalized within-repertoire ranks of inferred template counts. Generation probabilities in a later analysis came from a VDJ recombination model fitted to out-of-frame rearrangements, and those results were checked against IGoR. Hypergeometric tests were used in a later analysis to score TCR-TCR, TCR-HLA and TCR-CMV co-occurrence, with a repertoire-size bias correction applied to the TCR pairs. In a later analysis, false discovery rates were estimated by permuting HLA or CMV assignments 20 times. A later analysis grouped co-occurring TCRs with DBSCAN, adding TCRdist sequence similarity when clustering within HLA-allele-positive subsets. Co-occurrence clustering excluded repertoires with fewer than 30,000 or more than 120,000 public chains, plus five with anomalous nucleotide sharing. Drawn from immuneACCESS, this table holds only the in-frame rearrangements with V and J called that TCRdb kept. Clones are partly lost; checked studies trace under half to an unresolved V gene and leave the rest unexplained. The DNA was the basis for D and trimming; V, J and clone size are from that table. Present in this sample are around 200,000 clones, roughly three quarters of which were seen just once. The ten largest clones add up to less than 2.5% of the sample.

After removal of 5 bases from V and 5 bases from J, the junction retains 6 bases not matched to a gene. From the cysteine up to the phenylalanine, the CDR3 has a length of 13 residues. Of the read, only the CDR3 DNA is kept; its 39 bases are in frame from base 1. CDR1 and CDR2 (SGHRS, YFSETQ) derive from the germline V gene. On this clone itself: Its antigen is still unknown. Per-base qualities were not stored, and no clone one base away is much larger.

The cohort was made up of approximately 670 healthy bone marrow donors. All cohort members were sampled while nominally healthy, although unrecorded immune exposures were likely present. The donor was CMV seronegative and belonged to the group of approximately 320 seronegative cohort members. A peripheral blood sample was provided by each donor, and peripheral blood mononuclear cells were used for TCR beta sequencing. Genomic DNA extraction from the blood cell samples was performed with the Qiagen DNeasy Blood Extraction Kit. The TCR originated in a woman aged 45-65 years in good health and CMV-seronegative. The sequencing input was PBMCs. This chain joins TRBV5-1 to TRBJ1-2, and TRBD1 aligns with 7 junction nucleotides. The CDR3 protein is CASRPGQEYGYTF. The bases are TGCGCCAGCAGACCCGGACAGGAGTATGGCTACACCTTC.